A single sample is the source of the 18 T cell receptor beta chains below, sequenced in a study of human thymus T cells. Sequencing was performed with immunoSEQ multiplex PCR; in TCRdb, only in-frame clones are kept and a portion is missing. The data show about 130,000 clones, with about 94% seen just once and around 0.025% held by the top ten. The study used thymus tissue resected during corrective heart surgery. Sequenced input: thymus tissue. These TCRs come from a boy younger than two with a congenital heart defect but otherwise immunologically healthy.

The chain employs TRBV28 and TRBJ1-5, with 10 nucleotides matching TRBD1. The junction had 5 bases not matched to a gene; V was cut back by 4 bases and J by 5 bases. CDR3 length: 15 residues. In germline, CDR1 is MDHEN, CDR2 SYDVKM. The CDR3 DNA reads TGTGCCAGCAGTTGGGCGACAGGGGGCGATCAGCCCCAGCATTTT. It specifies CASSWATGGDQPQHF.

The chain is built from TRBV4-2 and TRBJ2-3, with 7 positions matching TRBD1. Unmatched junction bases numbered 17, after V lost 4 bases and J lost 7 bases. From germline, CDR1 is LGHNA and CDR2 YNFKEQ. The CDR3 covers 17 residues. CDR3: CASSLLPTGDNGNTQYF. CDR3 bases: TGTGCCAGCAGCCTCCTTCCTACAGGGGATAACGGGAATACGCAGTATTTT.

The rearrangement joins TRBV19 to TRBJ1-3, with D unclear. Germline values: CDR1 LNHDA, CDR2 SQIVND (reference sequence). Trimming took off 7 bases at V and 1 base at J, with 8 bases between the two ends. The CDR3 contains 13 residues. CDR3 in amino acids: CASTVLSGNTIYF. The CDR3 coding sequence is TGTGCCAGTACGGTCTTGTCTGGAAACACCATATATTTT.

This chain joins TRBV28 and TRBJ1-5; 9 bases fit TRBD1. There are 15 residues in the CDR3. Germline V CDR1 and CDR2: MDHEN, SYDVKM. V shed 6 bases and J 4 bases; nucleotides not matched to a gene: 7. CDR3 DNA sequence: TGTGCCAGCAGGCCGGGACAGGGCCCTAATCAGCCCCAGCATTTT. It is translated as CASRPGQGPNQPQHF.

The genes are TRBV4-3 and TRBJ2-7; TRBD1 matches at 8 bases. V shed 1 base, J shed 5 bases, and the junction held 13 bases outside the gene matches. The germline V gene encodes CDR1 LGHNA and CDR2 YSLEER. This CDR3 spans 17 amino acids. CDR3 sequence: CASSQGLPQGGLDEQYF. The CDR3, as DNA: TGCGCCAGCAGCCAAGGCCTACCACAGGGGGGTCTGGACGAGCAGTACTTC.

The chain combines TRBV4-1 with TRBJ2-7, with D perhaps TRBD2 (8 bases). Germline lookup yields CDR1 MGHRA and CDR2 YSYEKL. The CDR3 sequence is 17 residues long. The V and J ends lost 4 bases and 3 bases respectively, with 22 bases between them. The CDR3 loop is CASSPGGAGALSYEQYF. The CDR3 DNA sequence: TGCGCCAGCAGCCCAGGGGGAGCGGGGGCCCTTAGCTACGAGCAGTACTTC.

The chain uses TRBV5-6 and TRBJ2-3; the D call may be TRBD1 or TRBD2 (5 bases each). Per the germline V gene, CDR1 is SGHDT and CDR2 is YYEEEE. CDR3 length: 14 residues. V lost 4 bases to trimming and J lost 0 bases, with 9 bases between them. The CDR3 loop reads CASSLGVSTDTQYF. The CDR3 nucleotides read TGTGCCAGCAGCCTGGGGGTTAGCACAGATACGCAGTATTTT.

The V gene is TRBV10-3, the J gene TRBJ2-7; the D is unclear. Trimming took off 8 bases at V and 8 bases at J, with 10 bases between the two ends. The CDR3 is 10 residues long. Germline CDR1 is ENHRY and CDR2 is SYGVKD. Here the CDR3 DNA reads TGTGCCATCGGCGACGGACAGCAGTACTTC. It is translated as CAIGDGQQYF.

This clone appeared a single time. V and J are TRBV11-3 and TRBJ2-3; 12 bases map to TRBD2. This CDR3 has 16 residues. J gave up 4 bases and V 5 bases, and 7 bases lay outside the gene matches. The germline CDR1 and CDR2 sequences are SGHNT and YENEEA. The CDR3 sequence is CASSALTSGGPDTQYF. As DNA, the CDR3 is TGTGCCAGCAGCGCCTTGACTAGCGGGGGCCCAGATACGCAGTATTTT.

The rearrangement joins TRBV11-3 to TRBJ2-7, with D perhaps given as TRBD1 or TRBD2 (5 bases each). The germline CDR1 and CDR2 sequences are SGHNT and YENEEA. This CDR3 comprises 15 residues. V was trimmed by 5 bases and J by 1 base, leaving 15 bases between them. The CDR3 protein is CASSPNPGRSYEQYF. The CDR3 DNA follows: TGTGCCAGCAGCCCAAACCCGGGACGGTCCTACGAGCAGTACTTC.

The V gene is TRBV28, the J gene TRBJ2-7; perhaps TRBD2 as D (5 bases). Per the germline V gene, CDR1 is MDHEN and CDR2 is SYDVKM. The CDR3 totals 13 residues. V was trimmed by 6 bases and J by 3 bases, leaving 12 bases between them. The CDR3 spells CASRSTGIYEQYF. The CDR3 DNA sequence: TGTGCCAGCAGATCGACCGGGATCTACGAGCAGTACTTC.

The rearrangement uses TRBV11-3 and TRBJ2-2, with 15 bases lining up with TRBD2. Germline V gene sequence: CDR1 SGHNT, CDR2 YENEEA. The J segment lost 5 bases and the V segment lost 4 bases, leaving 2 bases of the junction unmatched. This CDR3 has 16 amino acids. The CDR3 region is CASSSGLAGGTGELFF. CDR3 nucleotide sequence: TGTGCCAGCAGCTCTGGACTAGCGGGGGGGACCGGGGAGCTGTTTTTT.

The chain has TRBV6-1 and TRBJ1-5, with D possibly being TRBD1 (6 bases). The CDR3 is 14 residues long. Between the trimmed V and J ends, which lost 8 bases and 4 bases, there was a span of 15 bases. Germline values: CDR1 MNHNS, CDR2 SASEGT. The CDR3 DNA follows: TGTGCCAGCGGGCGGGACACCCTGAATCAGCCCCAGCATTTT. This gives the protein CASGRDTLNQPQHF.

The table lists this clone with a count of one. The chain recombines TRBV7-2 with TRBJ2-5, with D possibly being TRBD2 (6 bases). The ends were cut back, 5 bases at V and 5 bases at J, with 15 bases in the middle. This CDR3 is built from 14 residues. Germline V gives CDR1 SGHTA, CDR2 FQGNSA. The chain's CDR3 is CASSTTGVPETQYF. In DNA, the CDR3 is TGTGCCAGCAGCACCACGGGGGTACCGGAGACCCAGTACTTC.

The CDR3, as DNA: TGTGCCAGCAGTCTTAGCCTCAATAATTCACCCCTCCACTTT. It specifies CASSLSLNNSPLHF. The rearrangement joins TRBV28 to TRBJ1-6; D is uncertain. V was shortened by 5 bases and J by 5 bases, with 10 bases between the two germline ends. The germline CDR1 and CDR2 sequences are MDHEN and SYDVKM. The CDR3 covers 14 residues. Full variable domain (rest looked up from reference TRBV28 and TRBJ1-6): DVKVTQSSRYLVKRTGEKVFLECVQDMDHENMFWYRQDPGLGLRLIYFSYDVKMKEKGDIPEGYSVSREKKERFSLILESASTNQTSMYLCASSLSLNNSPLHFGNGTRLTVT.

The CDR3 sequence: CASSPSPGQGVANYGYTF. CDR3 DNA sequence: TGTGCCAGCAGCCCATCGCCGGGACAGGGAGTAGCTAACTATGGCTACACCTTC. This chain connects TRBV11-2 to TRBJ1-2; TRBD1 aligns across 9 bases. The CDR3 extends over 18 amino acids. Germline V gene data show CDR1 as SGHAT and CDR2 as FQNNGV. V lost 5 bases and J lost 0; bases outside the gene matches: 13. Full variable domain (remainder filled in from reference TRBV11-2 and TRBJ1-2): EAGVAQSPRYKIIEKRQSVAFWCNPISGHATLYWYQQILGQGPKLLIQFQNNGVVDDSQLPKDRFSAERLKGVDSTLKIQPAKLEDSAVYLCASSPSPGQGVANYGYTFGSGTRLTVV.

The rearrangement uses TRBV6-1 and TRBJ1-2; possible D gene TRBD1, 6 bases. Between the trimmed V and J ends, which lost 6 bases and 5 bases, there was a span of 19 bases. This CDR3 has 15 residues. The V gene's germline CDR1 is MNHNS and CDR2 SASEGT. CDR3 coding DNA: TGTGCCAGCAGCCCTAAAGGGGGGGTTCGGTATGGCTACACCTTC. Its translation: CASSPKGGVRYGYTF.

This clone was recorded once. V is TRBV9 and J is TRBJ2-2; TRBD2 matches at 15 bases. J was trimmed by 7 bases and V by 3 bases; bases with no gene match: 1. This CDR3 contains 15 residues. Germline V gives CDR1 SGDLS, CDR2 YYNGEE. The CDR3 DNA is TGTGCCAGCAGCGCGGGACTAGCGGGGGGCGGGGAGCTGTTTTTT. This codes for CASSAGLAGGGELFF.